The source of this TCR beta chain is a study of cytomegalovirus exposure and HLA in healthy donors. The study, taken as a whole, reports: Diagnosis of cytomegalovirus status made by the classifier reportedly showed high specificity and sensitivity. A later examination showed that TCR association rates differed by HLA locus, with DRB1 most and HLA-C fewest. Later analysis identified a missense DCLRE1C variant that was linked to TCR beta V- and J-gene trimming.

With 2 bases clipped from V and 6 bases from J, the junction kept 11 bases outside the gene matches. Per the germline V gene, CDR1 is LGHNA and CDR2 is YNFKEQ. The CDR3 has 17 residues. To note about this clone: What it recognizes is unknown.

This cohort consisted of healthy bone marrow donors. 13 Jbeta primers and 60 Vbeta primers were used for the PCR. Some clones are missing from TCRdb's copy, which holds only in-frame ones; the method was immunoSEQ multiplex PCR. In total, the table holds 130,000 or so clones. This TCR was sampled from a woman in her 40s in good health and CMV-seronegative. The chain has TRBV4-2 and TRBJ2-1; 9 nucleotides align to TRBD2. Sequences were obtained from PBMCs. This CDR3 reads CASSQWPKGRGGNEQFF. DNA for the CDR3: TGTGCCAGCAGCCAATGGCCGAAGGGGCGGGGGGGCAATGAGCAGTTCTTC.